The 15 T cell receptor beta chains below all came from one sample that was sequenced in a study of technical replicates of blood from several donors. Assay: immunoSEQ multiplex PCR; the TCRdb copy retains only in-frame clones and omits some. Here the sample spans some 77,000 clones, roughly nine tenths being singletons. Sequenced material: T cells isolated from PBMCs. Source of these receptors: a human donor in good health.

The chain has TRBV9 and TRBJ2-3; 10 bases are a match to TRBD1. This CDR3 has 15 residues. Germline CDR1 and CDR2: SGDLS and YYNGEE. J was trimmed by 6 bases and V by 0 bases; bases with no gene match: 4. The CDR3 DNA is TGTGCCAGCAGCGTAGCCGGGACAGGGGTTGATACGCAGTATTTT. It yields the protein CASSVAGTGVDTQYF.

The chain links TRBV4-1 to TRBJ1-4, with D hard to call. Trimming removed 6 bases from V and 0 bases from J, with 11 bases in between. Germline lookup yields CDR1 MGHRA and CDR2 YSYEKL. The CDR3 has 15 amino acids. The chain's CDR3 is CASSSDTPTNEKLFF. DNA of the CDR3: TGCGCCAGCAGTTCTGACACTCCAACTAATGAAAAACTGTTTTTT.

The CDR3 region is CASSPGYHNEQFF. CDR3 bases: TGTGCCAGCAGCCCGGGGTACCACAATGAGCAGTTCTTC. V gene TRBV7-3 combines with J gene TRBJ2-1; maybe TRBD2 (5 bases). Germline V gene data show CDR1 as SGHTA and CDR2 as FQGTGA. The length of the CDR3 is 13 residues. V was clipped by 5 bases and J by 5 bases, with 10 bases between them.

The V and J genes are TRBV7-9 and TRBJ2-2, with 10 bases lining up with TRBD2. Looked up from germline, CDR1 is SEHNR and CDR2 is FQNEAQ (reference sequence). The CDR3 totals 15 residues. V trimming: 4 bases; J trimming: 6 bases; junction bases outside the gene matches: 5. The CDR3 protein is CASSWSGRAAGELFF. The CDR3 DNA sequence: TGTGCCAGCAGCTGGAGCGGGAGGGCTGCCGGGGAGCTGTTTTTT. Combining the CDR3 with reference TRBV7-9 and TRBJ2-2 gives the whole variable domain DTGVSQNPRHKITKRGQNVTFRCDPISEHNRLYWYRQTLGQGPEFLTYFQNEAQLEKSRLLSDRFSAERPKGSFSTLEIQRTEQGDSAMYLCASSWSGRAAGELFFGEGSRLTVL.

The V call is TRBV21-1, the J call TRBJ2-4; the DNA was not compared with TRBD2, the D call given in the table. TRBV21-1 is a listed pseudogene. The CDR3 runs to 17 residues. The CDR3 is CASSKVQGSVTKNIQYF. CDR3 bases: TGTGCCAGCAGCAAAGTGCAAGGGAGCGTGACCAAAAACATTCAGTACTTC.

A word on this clone: The junction departs from the called germline gene at one end, perhaps through a read error. The gene calls are TRBV27 and TRBJ2-7; TRBD1 is a possible D gene (6 bases). Looked up from germline, CDR1 is MNHEY and CDR2 is SMNVEV (reference sequence). This CDR3 region has 11 residues. This CDR3 is CASSFLGQPHF. The CDR3 DNA is TGTGCCAGCAGTTTTCTCGGACAGCCACACTTC.

This rearrangement joins TRBV11-2 to TRBJ2-7, with a possible D match to TRBD1 (5 bases). V gave up 4 bases and J gave up 0 bases, with 13 bases separating them. The CDR3 runs to 15 residues. The V gene's germline CDR1 is SGHAT and CDR2 FQNNGV. CDR3 residues: CASSSTPDSSYEQYF. CDR3 in DNA: TGTGCCAGCAGCTCCACCCCCGACAGCTCCTACGAGCAGTACTTC.

The chain couples TRBV19 to TRBJ2-1; maybe TRBD2 (6 bases). Germline V gene lookup returns CDR1 LNHDA and CDR2 SQIVND (reference sequence). Between the trimmed V and J ends, which lost 11 bases and 9 bases, there was a span of 11 bases. CDR3 size: 10 residues. CDR3 bases: TGTGCCGGGGAGGACCGTGAGCAGTTCTTC. It specifies CAGEDREQFF.

The CDR3 reads CASSEGSSGSSYEQYF. Here the CDR3 DNA reads TGTGCCAGCAGCGAGGGGTCTAGCGGGAGCTCCTACGAGCAGTACTTC. V usage is TRBV9 and J usage is TRBJ2-7, with 10 bases matching TRBD2. The CDR3 extends over 16 amino acids. J lost 0 bases, V lost 3 bases, and 6 bases had no gene match. Germline-derived CDR1 and CDR2 are SGDLS and YYNGEE.

The CDR3 protein is CAVRDRGLSDLAHEQYF. The CDR3 bases are TGTGCCGTCCGGGACAGGGGGCTGTCCGACCTAGCCCACGAGCAGTACTTC. The chain employs TRBV21-1 and TRBJ2-7; the table calls TRBD1, which could not be checked here. TRBV21-1 is listed as a pseudogene. This CDR3 spans 17 amino acids.

The gene calls are TRBV10-3 and TRBJ2-1; possibly TRBD2 for D (6 bases). The CDR3 is 17 residues long. CDR1 is ENHRY and CDR2 is SYGVKD in the germline V gene. The ends were cut back, 3 bases at V and 8 bases at J, with 23 bases in the middle. The CDR3 region is CAISDQTPGLPKYEQFF. The CDR3 coding sequence is TGTGCCATCAGTGACCAGACTCCGGGACTCCCTAAGTATGAGCAGTTCTTC.

This clone was picked up a small number of times. This sequence joins TRBV30 and TRBJ1-1; TRBD1 might be the D (5 bases). The germline V and J ends were trimmed by 0 bases and 4 bases, with 9 bases remaining between them. Germline loops: CDR1 GTSNPN, CDR2 SVGIG (reference sequence). The CDR3 sequence is 13 residues long. The CDR3 is CAWSVGGGTEAFF. CDR3 DNA sequence: TGTGCCTGGAGTGTTGGGGGAGGCACTGAAGCTTTCTTT.

The CDR3 DNA reads as TGTGCCAGCAGTTTATCCGGGACAGGTACCTACGAGCAGTACTTC. Encoded protein: CASSLSGTGTYEQYF. V usage is TRBV27 and J usage is TRBJ2-7; 8 nucleotides match TRBD1. The ends lost 0 bases at V and 2 bases at J; junction bases unmatched: 3. This CDR3 has 15 residues. Germline CDR1 and CDR2: MNHEY and SMNVEV (reference sequence).

CDR3 nucleotides: TGTGCCAGCAGCCCCCAAGCGCCTCTGAACACTGAAGCTTTCTTT. It yields the protein CASSPQAPLNTEAFF. The chain couples TRBV7-8 to TRBJ1-1; D is uncertain. This CDR3 has 15 amino acids. Germline CDR1 and CDR2: SGHVS and FQNEAQ. V shed 5 bases and J shed 0 bases, with 13 bases lying between them.

This rearrangement joins TRBV12-5 to TRBJ2-3; TRBD1 agrees at 10 bases. Germline CDR1 is LGHNT and CDR2 is FRNRAP. V dropped 3 bases and J dropped 4; count of bases not matched to a gene: 13. The CDR3 is 18 amino acids. The CDR3 DNA follows: TGTGCTAGTGGTTTAACCCGGGACAGGGGAAGGGGCGCAGATACGCAGTATTTT. It codes for CASGLTRDRGRGADTQYF.